This TCR beta chain came from a study of tumour-infiltrating T cells in Burkitt lymphoma (dated by TCRdb to about 2020). With regard to the full study: TCR repertoire data were correlated with clinical outcome; productive clonality predicted overall and progression-free survival, independent of established prognosticators including age at diagnosis.

To prepare the library, the immunoSEQ multiplex PCR assay was applied. TCRdb stores this immuneACCESS table with in-frame sequences only. Part of the clones is absent; in the studies checked, under half of the shortfall reflects unresolved V genes, and no reason is known for the rest. In all, the sample holds roughly 15,000 clones, and 30% of those were seen once. 6.2% of the sample comes from the top ten. The CDR3 has 15 amino acids, counting the end cysteine and phenylalanine. Only the CDR3 DNA is retained, 45 bases long and in frame from the first base. Looking up the germline V gene yields CDR1 MNHNS and CDR2 SASEGT. Clipping removes 1 base from V and 3 bases from J, with 5 as the unmatched junction base count. This clone was counted a few times. It has no known antigen specificity. Base-call qualities are not available, and no considerably larger clone is one nucleotide away.

Material: tumor tissue. The clonotype comes from a human donor with diffuse large B-cell lymphoma. The chain is made from TRBV6-1 and TRBJ1-1; 7 bases in the middle match TRBD1. CDR3 sequence: CASSEVGQGDTEAFF. The base sequence is TGTGCCAGCAGTGAAGTGGGGCAGGGGGACACTGAAGCTTTCTTT.